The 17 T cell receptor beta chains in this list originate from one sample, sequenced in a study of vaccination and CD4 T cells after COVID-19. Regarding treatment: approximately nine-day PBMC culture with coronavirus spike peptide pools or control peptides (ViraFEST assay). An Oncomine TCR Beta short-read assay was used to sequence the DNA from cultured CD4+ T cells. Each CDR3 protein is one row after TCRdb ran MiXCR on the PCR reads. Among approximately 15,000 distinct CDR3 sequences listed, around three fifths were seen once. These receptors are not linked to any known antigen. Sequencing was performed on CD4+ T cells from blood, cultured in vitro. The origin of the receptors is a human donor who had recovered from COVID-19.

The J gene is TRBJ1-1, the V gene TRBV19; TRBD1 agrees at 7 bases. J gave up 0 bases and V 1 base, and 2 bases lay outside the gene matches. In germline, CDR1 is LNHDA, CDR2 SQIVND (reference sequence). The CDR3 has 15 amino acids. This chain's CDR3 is CASSIGQGLNTEAFF. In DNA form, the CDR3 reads TGTGCCAGTAGTATAGGACAGGGCCTGAACACTGAAGCTTTCTTT. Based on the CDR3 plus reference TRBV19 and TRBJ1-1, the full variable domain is DGGITQSPKYLFRKEGQNVTLSCEQNLNHDAMYWYRQDPGQGLRLIYYSQIVNDFQKGDIAEGYSVSREKKESFPLTVTSAQKNPTAFYLCASSIGQGLNTEAFFGQGTRLTVV.

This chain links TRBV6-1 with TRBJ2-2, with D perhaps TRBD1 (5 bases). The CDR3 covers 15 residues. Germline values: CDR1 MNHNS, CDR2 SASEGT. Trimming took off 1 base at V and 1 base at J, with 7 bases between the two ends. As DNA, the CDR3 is TGTGCCAGCAGTGAAGGGCAGGGGAACACCGGGGAGCTGTTTTTT. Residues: CASSEGQGNTGELFF.

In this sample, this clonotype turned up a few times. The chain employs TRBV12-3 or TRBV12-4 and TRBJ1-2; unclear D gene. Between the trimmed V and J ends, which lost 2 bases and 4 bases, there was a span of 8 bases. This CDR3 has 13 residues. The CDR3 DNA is TGTGCCAGCAGTTTAATCGGCAGCTATGGCTACACCTTC. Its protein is CASSLIGSYGYTF.

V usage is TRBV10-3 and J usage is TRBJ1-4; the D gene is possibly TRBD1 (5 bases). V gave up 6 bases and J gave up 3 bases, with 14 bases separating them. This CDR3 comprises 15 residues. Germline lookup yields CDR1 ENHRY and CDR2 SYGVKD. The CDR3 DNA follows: TGTGCCATCAGCGCGTCATCGGGGCCTAATGAAAAACTGTTTTTT. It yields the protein CAISASSGPNEKLFF.

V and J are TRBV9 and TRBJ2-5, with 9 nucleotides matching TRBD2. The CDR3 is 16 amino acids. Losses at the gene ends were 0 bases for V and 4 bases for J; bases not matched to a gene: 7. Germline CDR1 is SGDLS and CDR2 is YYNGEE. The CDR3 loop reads CASSVAPQTSGETQYF. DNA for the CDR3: TGTGCCAGCAGCGTAGCTCCCCAGACTAGCGGAGAGACCCAGTACTTC. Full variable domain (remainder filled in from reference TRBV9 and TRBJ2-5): DSGVTQTPKHLITATGQRVTLRCSPRSGDLSVYWYQQSLDQGLQFLIQYYNGEERAKGNILERFSAQQFPDLHSELNLSSLELGDSALYFCASSVAPQTSGETQYFGPGTRLLVL.

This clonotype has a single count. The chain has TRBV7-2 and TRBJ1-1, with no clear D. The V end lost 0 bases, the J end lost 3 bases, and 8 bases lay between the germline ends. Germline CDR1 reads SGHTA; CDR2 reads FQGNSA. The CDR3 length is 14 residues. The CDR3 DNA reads TGTGCCAGCAGCTTAGCTTCGGTGTACACTGAAGCTTTCTTT. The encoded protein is CASSLASVYTEAFF.

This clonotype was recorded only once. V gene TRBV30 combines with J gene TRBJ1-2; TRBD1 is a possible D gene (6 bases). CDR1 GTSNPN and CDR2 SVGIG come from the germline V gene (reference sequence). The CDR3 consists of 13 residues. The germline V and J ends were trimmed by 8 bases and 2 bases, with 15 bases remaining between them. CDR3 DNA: TGTGCCCGGACCTCGGACAGAAACTATGGCTACACCTTC. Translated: CARTSDRNYGYTF.

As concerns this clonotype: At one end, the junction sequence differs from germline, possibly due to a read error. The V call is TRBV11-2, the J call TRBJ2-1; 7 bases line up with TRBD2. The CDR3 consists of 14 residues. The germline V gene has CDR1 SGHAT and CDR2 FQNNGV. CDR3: CASSLERESNVEVF. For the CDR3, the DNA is TGTGCCAGCAGCTTAGAGCGGGAGTCCAACGTTGAGGTCTTC. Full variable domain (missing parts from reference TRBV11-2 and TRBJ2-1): EAGVAQSPRYKIIEKRQSVAFWCNPISGHATLYWYQQILGQGPKLLIQFQNNGVVDDSQLPKDRFSAERLKGVDSTLKIQPAKLEDSAVYLCASSLERESNVEVFGPGTRLTVL.

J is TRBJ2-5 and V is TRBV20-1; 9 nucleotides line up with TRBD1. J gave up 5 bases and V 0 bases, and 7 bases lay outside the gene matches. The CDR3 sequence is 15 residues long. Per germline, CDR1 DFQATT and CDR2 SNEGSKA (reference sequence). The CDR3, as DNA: TGCAGTGCTAGAGACCAGGACAGGGGAGTGGAGACCCAGTACTTC. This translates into CSARDQDRGVETQYF.

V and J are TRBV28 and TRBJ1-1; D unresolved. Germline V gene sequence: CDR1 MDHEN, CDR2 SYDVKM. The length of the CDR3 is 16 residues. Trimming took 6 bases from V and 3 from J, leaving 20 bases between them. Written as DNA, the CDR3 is TGTGCCAGCAGCCCCCACCGAGACGGGAGGGACACTGAAGCTTTCTTT. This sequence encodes CASSPHRDGRDTEAFF.

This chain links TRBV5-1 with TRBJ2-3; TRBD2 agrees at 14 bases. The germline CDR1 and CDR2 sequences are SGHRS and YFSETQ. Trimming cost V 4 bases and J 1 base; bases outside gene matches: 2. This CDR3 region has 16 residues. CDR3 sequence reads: CASSLGLAGGTDTQYF. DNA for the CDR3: TGCGCCAGCAGCCTGGGACTAGCGGGGGGCACAGATACGCAGTATTTT.

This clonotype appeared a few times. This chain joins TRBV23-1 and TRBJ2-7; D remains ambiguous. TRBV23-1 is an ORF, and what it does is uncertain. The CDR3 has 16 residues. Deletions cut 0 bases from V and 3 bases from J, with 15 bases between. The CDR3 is CASSQSRRTPLYEQYF. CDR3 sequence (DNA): TGCGCCAGCAGTCAATCTAGAAGGACCCCTCTCTACGAGCAGTACTTC.

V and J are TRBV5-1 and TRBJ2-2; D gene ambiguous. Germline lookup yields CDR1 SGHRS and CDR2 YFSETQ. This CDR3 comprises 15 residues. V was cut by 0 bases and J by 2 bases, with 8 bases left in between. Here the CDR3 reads CASSLARSNTGELFF. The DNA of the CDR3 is TGCGCCAGCAGCTTGGCCAGGTCCAACACCGGGGAGCTGTTTTTT.

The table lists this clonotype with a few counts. CDR3: CAWSLGWGNSPLHF. CDR3 DNA: TGTGCCTGGAGTCTAGGCTGGGGGAATTCACCCCTCCACTTT. V and J are TRBV30 and TRBJ1-6, with D perhaps matching TRBD1 (5 bases). CDR3 length: 14 residues. Trimming removed 2 bases from V and 7 bases from J, with 12 bases in between. The germline gives CDR1 GTSNPN, CDR2 SVGIG (reference sequence). Variable domain in full (rest from reference TRBV30 and TRBJ1-6): SQTIHQWPATLVQPVGSPLSLECTVEGTSNPNLYWYRQAAGRGLQLLFYSVGIGQISSEVPQNLSASRPQDRQFILSSKKLLLSDSGFYLCAWSLGWGNSPLHFGNGTRLTVT.

The CDR3 nucleotides are TGTGCCAGCAGTTTCCGGGTCCGGGCTAGGGGAAACACCATATATTTT. This codes for CASSFRVRARGNTIYF. The chain joins TRBV28 to TRBJ1-3; the D is unclear. The CDR3 length is 16 residues. Trimming took off 3 bases at V and 4 bases at J, with 16 bases between the two ends. Germline CDR1 is MDHEN and CDR2 is SYDVKM.

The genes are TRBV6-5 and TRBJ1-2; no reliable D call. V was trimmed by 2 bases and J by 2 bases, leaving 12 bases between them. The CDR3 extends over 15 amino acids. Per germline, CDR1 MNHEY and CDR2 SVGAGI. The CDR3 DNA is TGTGCCAGCAGTTACGGGCCCTATAGGAACTATGGCTACACCTTC. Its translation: CASSYGPYRNYGYTF.

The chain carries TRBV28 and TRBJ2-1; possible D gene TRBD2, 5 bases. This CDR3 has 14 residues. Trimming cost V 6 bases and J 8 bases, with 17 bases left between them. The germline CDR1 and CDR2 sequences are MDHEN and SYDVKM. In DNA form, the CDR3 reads TGTGCCAGCAGAGCGGACTCCCCGGGCGATGAGCAGTTCTTC. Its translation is CASRADSPGDEQFF.